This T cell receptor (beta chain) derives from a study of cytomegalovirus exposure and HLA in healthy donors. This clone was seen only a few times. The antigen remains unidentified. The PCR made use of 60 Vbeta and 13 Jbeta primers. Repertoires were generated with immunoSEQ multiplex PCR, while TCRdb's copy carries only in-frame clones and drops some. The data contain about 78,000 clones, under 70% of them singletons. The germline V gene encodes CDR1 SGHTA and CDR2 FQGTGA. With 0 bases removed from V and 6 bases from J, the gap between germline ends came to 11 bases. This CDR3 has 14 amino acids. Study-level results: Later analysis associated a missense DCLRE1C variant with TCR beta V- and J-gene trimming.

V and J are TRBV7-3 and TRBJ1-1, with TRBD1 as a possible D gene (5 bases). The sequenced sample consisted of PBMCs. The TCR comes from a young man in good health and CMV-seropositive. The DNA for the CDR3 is TGTGCCAGCAGCTTAACAAGCAGGGTCCCTGAAGCTTTCTTT. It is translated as CASSLTSRVPEAFF.